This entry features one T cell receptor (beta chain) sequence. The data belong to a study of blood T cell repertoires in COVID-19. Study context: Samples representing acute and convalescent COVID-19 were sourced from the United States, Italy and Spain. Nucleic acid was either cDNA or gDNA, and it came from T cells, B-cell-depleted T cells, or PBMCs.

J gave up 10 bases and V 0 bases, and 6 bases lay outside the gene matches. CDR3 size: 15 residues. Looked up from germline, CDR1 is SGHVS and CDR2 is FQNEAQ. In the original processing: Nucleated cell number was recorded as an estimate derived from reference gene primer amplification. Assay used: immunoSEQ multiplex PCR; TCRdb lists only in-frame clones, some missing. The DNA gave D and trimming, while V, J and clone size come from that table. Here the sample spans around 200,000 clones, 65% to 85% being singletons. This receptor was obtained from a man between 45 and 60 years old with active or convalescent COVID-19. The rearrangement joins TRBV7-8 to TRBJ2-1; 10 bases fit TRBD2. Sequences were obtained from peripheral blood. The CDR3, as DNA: TGTGCCAGCAGCTTAGCCAGCGGGGGGGCCCGGGAGCAGTTCTTC. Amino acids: CASSLASGGAREQFF.